The 6 T cell receptor beta chains presented below share a single source sample, sequenced in a study of graft-versus-host responses after intestinal transplantation. Sequenced by immunoSEQ multiplex PCR; TCRdb stores in-frame clones only, minus some. The sample lists 75,000 to 100,000 clones; approximately 92% were seen once. Antigens of these TCRs are unknown. The sample consisted of unstimulated CD8+ T cells sorted from spleen or lymph node cells, taken before intestinal transplant. Receptor source: a human donor who received an intestinal transplant.

The chain couples TRBV9 to TRBJ1-2, with D uncertain. V shed 3 bases and J shed 4 bases, with 10 bases lying between them. CDR1 and CDR2 (germline): SGDLS, YYNGEE. The CDR3 is 13 amino acids. The CDR3 region has the DNA TGTGCCAGCAGCGGCAACATCTTCTATGGCTACACCTTC. It specifies CASSGNIFYGYTF.

V usage is TRBV7-9 and J usage is TRBJ2-1; 16 nucleotides line up with TRBD2. Trimming removed 7 bases from V and 6 bases from J; junction bases left unmatched: 12. Germline-derived CDR1 and CDR2 are SEHNR and FQNEAQ (reference sequence). The CDR3 is made up of 18 amino acids. CDR3 loop: CASIATGTSGGAFNEQFF. CDR3 DNA sequence: TGTGCCAGCATCGCCACCGGGACTAGCGGGGGGGCGTTCAATGAGCAGTTCTTC.

The DNA for the CDR3 is TGTGCCAGCAGTTACGGGGACAGTATTTCCTACGAGCAGTACTTC. The encoded protein is CASSYGDSISYEQYF. The chain has TRBV6-5 and TRBJ2-7; 7 nucleotides align to TRBD1. Trimming cost V 2 bases and J 1 base; bases outside gene matches: 5. This CDR3 comprises 15 residues. Germline V lookup: CDR1 MNHEY, CDR2 SVGAGI.

The rearrangement uses TRBV4-3 and TRBJ1-1; D remains unclear. Germline CDR1 reads LGHNA; CDR2 reads YSLEER. V was pared by 0 bases and J by 2 bases, with 10 bases between. The CDR3 loop spans 15 amino acids. The CDR3 spells CASSQDRSGNTEAFF. DNA of the CDR3: TGCGCCAGCAGCCAAGATCGGTCAGGCAACACTGAAGCTTTCTTT.

The chain has TRBV6-5 and TRBJ1-4, with TRBD1 matching 11 bases. The V segment lost 7 bases and the J segment 11 bases; nucleotides outside the gene matches: 12. Per the germline V gene, CDR1 is MNHEY and CDR2 is SVGAGI. The CDR3 is made up of 15 amino acids. The CDR3 DNA is TGTGCCAGCAAACCGGGGACAGGGGGTTCGGAGAAACTGTTTTTT. Translation gives CASKPGTGGSEKLFF.

The V call is TRBV5-4, the J call TRBJ2-5; the D gene is possibly TRBD2 (6 bases). With 6 bases removed from V and 1 base from J, the gap between germline ends came to 19 bases. The germline V gene has CDR1 SGHNT and CDR2 YYREEE (reference sequence). The CDR3 has 16 residues. The CDR3 region is CASTDSTRGFQETQYF. The CDR3 DNA follows: TGTGCCAGCACCGATTCCACTCGGGGGTTCCAAGAGACCCAGTACTTC.